This TCR beta chain derives from a study of T cells in Graves' hyperthyroidism and ophthalmopathy. Study details: At the time of initial diagnosis and before any treatment, peripheral blood was collected.

Diagnosis relied on clinical symptoms, serum thyroxine and TRAb, thyroid ultrasound and orbital computed tomography. Template material for amplifying TCR beta CDR3 regions consisted of RNA transcripts. The HTBI primer set served for first-round RT-PCR of the TCR CDR3. TCRdb reprocessed the multiplex PCR reads via MiXCR and lists one record per CDR3 protein. Here the sample spans 300,000 to 350,000 distinct CDR3 sequences, over 15% being singletons. Losses at the gene ends were 2 bases for V and 6 bases for J; bases not matched to a gene: 2. CDR3 length: 14 residues. Germline assignment: CDR1 SGHVS and CDR2 FNYEAQ.

Sequenced input: blood. This TCR derives from a woman aged 45-60 years with Graves' hyperthyroidism. V usage is TRBV7-6 and J usage is TRBJ1-5; the match to TRBD1 covers 9 bases. The CDR3 protein is CASSLTGGTQPQHF. The CDR3 DNA sequence: TGTGCCAGCAGCTTAACAGGGGGCACTCAGCCCCAGCATTTT.